The 23 T cell receptor beta chains below come from one sample, sequenced in a study of T cells in Graves' hyperthyroidism and ophthalmopathy. Authors of the study amplified TCR beta CDR3 regions from RNA transcripts. Primed by the HTBI set, a first-round RT-PCR was run on the TCR CDR3. TCRdb independently ran MiXCR on the multiplex PCR reads; one entry per CDR3 protein. Among approximately 400,000 distinct CDR3 sequences listed, 15% to 19% were seen once. Sequences were obtained from blood. Receptors were obtained from a woman aged 18-35 years with Graves' hyperthyroidism.

The chain joins TRBV20-1 to TRBJ2-5, with TRBD2 identical over 12 bases. CDR3 length: 15 amino acids. Germline values: CDR1 DFQATT, CDR2 SNEGSKA (reference sequence). The V and J ends lost 5 bases and 2 bases, in that order; junction bases with no gene match: 6. The CDR3 loop reads CSAARTSGTQETQYF. As DNA, the CDR3 is TGCAGTGCTGCCCGGACTAGCGGGACTCAAGAGACCCAGTACTTC.

This clonotype was recorded at least ten times. The gene calls are TRBV6-1 and TRBJ1-6; 7 bases agree with TRBD1. Germline loops: CDR1 MNHNS, CDR2 SASEGT. CDR3 length equals 20 residues. V trimming: 5 bases; J trimming: 8 bases; junction bases outside the gene matches: 24. This CDR3 is CASSSSTTFLEGATDSPLHF. In DNA, the CDR3 is TGTGCCAGCAGTTCCTCAACCACCTTTTTGGAGGGGGCGACGGATTCACCCCTCCACTTT.

There are a few counts of this clonotype. The chain uses TRBV18 and TRBJ1-2, with D hard to call. This CDR3 has 15 residues. Between the trimmed V and J ends, which lost 1 base and 6 bases, there was a span of 15 bases. CDR1 KGHSH and CDR2 LQKENI come from the germline V gene. The CDR3 is CASSPLMTPQDGYTF. The DNA of the CDR3 is TGTGCCAGCTCACCACTTATGACCCCCCAGGATGGCTACACCTTC.

The rearrangement joins TRBV28 to TRBJ2-1, with TRBD1 matching 7 bases. The CDR3 has 16 residues. Trimming at V came to 4 bases and at J to 2 bases, leaving 8 bases not matched to a gene. The V gene's germline CDR1 is MDHEN and CDR2 SYDVKM. Written as DNA, the CDR3 is TGTGCCAGCAGTTCCCCCGGGACAGCCGCCTACAATGAGCAGTTCTTC. Its translation: CASSSPGTAAYNEQFF.

This clonotype was observed a handful of times. V usage is TRBV27 and J usage is TRBJ2-7; tentative D call: TRBD2 (6 bases). Germline lookup yields CDR1 MNHEY and CDR2 SMNVEV (reference sequence). The V and J ends lost 5 bases and 4 bases respectively, with 18 bases between them. The CDR3 is made up of 15 amino acids. The CDR3 DNA reads TGTGCCAGCAGTGACCTCAATAGCGGAGGATACGAGCAGTACTTC. Protein product: CASSDLNSGGYEQYF.

This clonotype was detected many times. The rearrangement links TRBV5-5 to TRBJ2-5, with D possibly being TRBD2 (5 bases). CDR1 and CDR2 from the germline V gene are SGHKS and YYEKEE (reference sequence). Trimming shortened V by 0 bases and J by 8 bases, and 11 bases separated the two germline ends. The CDR3 contains 13 residues. The CDR3 region has the DNA TGTGCCAGCAGCTTGGGACTACCCAGTACCCAGTACTTC. Translating gives CASSLGLPSTQYF.

Ten or more counts support this clonotype. The chain is built from TRBV20-1 and TRBJ2-7; D gene ambiguous. V shed 6 bases and J shed 0 bases, with 9 bases lying between them. CDR3 length equals 12 residues. Looked up from germline, CDR1 is DFQATT and CDR2 is SNEGSKA (reference sequence). The CDR3 loop is CSATVGSYEQYF. The CDR3 DNA sequence: TGCAGTGCCACAGTGGGCTCCTACGAGCAGTACTTC.

This clonotype was counted ten times or more. This chain joins TRBV27 and TRBJ1-3, with D perhaps matching TRBD1 (6 bases). The CDR3 sequence is 14 residues long. Germline lookup yields CDR1 MNHEY and CDR2 SMNVEV (reference sequence). V was pared by 6 bases and J by 4 bases, with 13 bases between. The CDR3 sequence is CASRSWGGGNTIYF. In nucleotides, the CDR3 is TGTGCCAGCAGATCCTGGGGGGGCGGAAACACCATATATTTT.

CDR3 nucleotides: TGTGCCAGCAGTGCCCGGGACAGCCCGAACACCGGGGAGCTGTTTTTT. Protein: CASSARDSPNTGELFF. The V call is TRBV6-1, the J call TRBJ2-2; 7 bases match TRBD1. Germline lookup yields CDR1 MNHNS and CDR2 SASEGT. The CDR3 is 16 residues long. J lost 0 bases, V lost 4 bases, and 5 bases had no gene match.

This clonotype was seen at least ten times. CDR3 loop: CASTMTGGVGGYTF. The CDR3, as DNA: TGTGCCAGTACTATGACAGGGGGCGTAGGTGGCTACACCTTC. J is TRBJ1-2 and V is TRBV19; the match to TRBD1 covers 10 bases. V gave up 7 bases and J gave up 7 bases; unmatched junction bases: 9. Germline CDR1 and CDR2: LNHDA and SQIVND (reference sequence). The CDR3 contains 14 residues. The whole variable domain, filled in from reference TRBV19 and TRBJ1-2, reads DGGITQSPKYLFRKEGQNVTLSCEQNLNHDAMYWYRQDPGQGLRLIYYSQIVNDFQKGDIAEGYSVSREKKESFPLTVTSAQKNPTAFYLCASTMTGGVGGYTFGSGTRLTVV.

The chain has TRBV30 and TRBJ2-2; tentative D call: TRBD1 (6 bases). V was shortened by 3 bases and J by 1 base, with 9 bases between the two germline ends. Germline V CDR1 and CDR2: GTSNPN, SVGIG (reference sequence). The CDR3 has 14 residues. The CDR3 DNA is TGTGCCTGGAGAATAGGGGGGAACACCGGGGAGCTGTTTTTT. The encoded protein is CAWRIGGNTGELFF.

This clonotype was found many times. This CDR3 is CASSLRLSNQPQHF. The CDR3 DNA is TGTGCCAGCAGTTTAAGGCTTAGCAATCAGCCCCAGCATTTT. This sequence joins TRBV12-3 or TRBV12-4 and TRBJ1-5; D remains ambiguous. Trimming took 2 bases from V and 0 from J, leaving 5 bases between them. The CDR3 spans 14 residues.

This clonotype was seen repeatedly, ten times or more. CDR3 in DNA: TGTGCCAGCAGTTACGACCTAAGTAGCGCCCGTGAGTACTTC. Its protein is CASSYDLSSAREYF. The rearrangement uses TRBV6-5 and TRBJ2-7, with D maybe TRBD2 (5 bases). This CDR3 is built from 14 residues. Germline assignment: CDR1 MNHEY and CDR2 SVGAGI. V was pared by 2 bases and J by 11 bases, with 19 bases between.

Ten or more counts support this clonotype. V and J are TRBV6-1 and TRBJ2-3; D gene uncertain. The CDR3 loop spans 12 amino acids. Per germline, CDR1 MNHNS and CDR2 SASEGT. V shed 5 bases and J shed 4 bases, with 7 bases lying between them. The CDR3 protein is CASSSPADTQYF. The CDR3 DNA reads as TGTGCCAGCAGTTCCCCGGCAGATACGCAGTATTTT.

The V gene is TRBV11-3, the J gene TRBJ2-2; D not certain. The CDR3 covers 12 residues. Between the trimmed V and J ends, which lost 3 bases and 7 bases, there was a span of 6 bases. CDR1 SGHNT and CDR2 YENEEA come from the germline V gene. In DNA form, the CDR3 reads TGTGCCAGCAGCTTGATGGACGGGGAGCTGTTTTTT. As protein: CASSLMDGELFF.

This clonotype has ten or more counts. The rearrangement joins TRBV12-3 or TRBV12-4 to TRBJ2-2, with D perhaps matching TRBD1 or TRBD2 (5 bases each). The CDR3 length is 15 residues. Between the trimmed V and J ends, which lost 3 bases and 3 bases, there was a span of 11 bases. The CDR3 DNA reads TGTGCCAGCAGTTTTGAGGGGCCCGACACCGGGGAGCTGTTTTTT. The encoded protein is CASSFEGPDTGELFF.

This clonotype was recorded many times. The V and J genes are TRBV24-1 and TRBJ2-6, with D unclear. Germline CDR1 reads KGHDR; CDR2 reads SFDVKD. The CDR3 runs 17 residues. Deletions cut 8 bases from V and 0 bases from J, with 16 bases between. The CDR3, as DNA: TGTGCCACCAAGAGTAGGCATTTCTCCTCTGGGGCCAACGTCCTGACTTTC. Translating gives CATKSRHFSSGANVLTF.

This clonotype was seen a handful of times. The CDR3: CASSLRGGVTDTQYF. The DNA of the CDR3 is TGTGCCAGCAGCTTAAGGGGGGGAGTCACAGATACGCAGTATTTT. The chain has TRBV7-3 and TRBJ2-3, with 7 bases fitting TRBD2. The CDR3 length is 15 residues. V lost 1 base, J lost 2 bases, and 3 bases stayed unmatched. Germline V gene sequence: CDR1 SGHTA, CDR2 FQGTGA.

This clonotype was seen repeatedly, ten times or more. The V gene is TRBV7-8, the J gene TRBJ2-3; weak D call: TRBD1 (5 bases). In germline, CDR1 is SGHVS, CDR2 FQNEAQ. The CDR3 contains 16 residues. V was cut by 5 bases and J by 2 bases, with 17 bases left in between. The DNA of the CDR3 is TGTGCCAGCAGCCCTCGGGTCAGGGTGTTCACAGATACGCAGTATTTT. Residues: CASSPRVRVFTDTQYF.

This clonotype has at least ten counts. The chain joins TRBV13 to TRBJ1-2, with TRBD1 as a possible D gene (6 bases). V gave up 0 bases and J gave up 4 bases, with 18 bases separating them. This CDR3 spans 17 amino acids. CDR1 is PRHDT, CDR2 FYEKMQ, per germline (reference sequence). DNA for the CDR3: TGTGCCAGCAGCTTAGGGGGGGGGGCGCGAACTTTCTATGGCTACACCTTC. The encoded protein is CASSLGGGARTFYGYTF.

The sample holds many counts of this clonotype. J is TRBJ2-1 and V is TRBV11-3, with D tentatively TRBD1 or TRBD2 (5 bases each). Trimming left V 5 bases short and J 10 bases short, with 12 bases between. The CDR3 has 12 residues. Germline V gene data show CDR1 as SGHNT and CDR2 as YENEEA. The CDR3 loop is CASSKPRGEQFF. CDR3 nucleotides: TGTGCCAGCAGCAAACCCCGGGGCGAGCAGTTCTTC.

This clonotype was observed a handful of times. Given a much more abundant clone one base away, this may be a read error. This chain joins TRBV11-2 and TRBJ2-2; 7 bases are a match to TRBD2. Germline lookup yields CDR1 SGHAT and CDR2 FQNNGV. The CDR3 runs to 17 residues. Trimming at V came to 5 bases and at J to 1 base, leaving 10 bases not matched to a gene. In DNA, the CDR3 is TGTGCCAGCAGCGAGGTGGGCGGGAGTGAGAACACCGGGGAGCTGTTTTTT. Protein product: CASSEVGGSENTGELFF.

This clonotype has at least ten counts. This rearrangement joins TRBV2 to TRBJ2-3; TRBD2 matches 11 bases. The germline CDR1 and CDR2 sequences are SNHLY and FYNNEI. CDR3 length: 13 amino acids. The ends lost 8 bases at V and 4 bases at J; junction bases unmatched: 2. The CDR3 region is CASLSGGADTQYF. CDR3 nucleotides: TGTGCCAGCCTTAGCGGGGGGGCAGATACGCAGTATTTT. Looking up the rest from reference TRBV2 and TRBJ2-3 gives the full variable domain: EPEVTQTPSHQVTQMGQEVILRCVPISNHLYFYWYRQILGQKVEFLVSFYNNEISEKSEIFDDQFSVERPDGSNFTLKIRSTKLEDSAMYFCASLSGGADTQYFGPGTRLTVL.